The T cell receptor beta chain under discussion was sequenced for a study of blood T cell repertoires in COVID-19. About the research overall: Spain, Italy and the United States supplied samples that represented acute and convalescent COVID-19. T cells, B-cell-depleted T cells, or PBMCs provided the cDNA or gDNA that served as material.

In the authors' methods: Amplified reference gene primers provided the basis for estimating nucleated cell counts. The repertoire was sequenced with immunoSEQ multiplex PCR; TCRdb's copy has only in-frame clones and lacks some. The V and J calls and clone size were taken over from that table, and D and trimming were inferred from the DNA. Here the sample spans about 130,000 clones, roughly 83% being singletons. The TCR was taken from a woman older than 75 with acute or convalescent COVID-19. Material for sequencing was peripheral blood.

CDR3 nucleotides: TGTGCCAGCAGCGCTAGCCCCCCACTAGCGGGGAACTACGAGCAGTACTTC. It yields the protein CASSASPPLAGNYEQYF. This chain links TRBV7-2 with TRBJ2-7; 10 positions match TRBD2. The junction had 13 bases not matched to a gene; V was cut back by 5 bases and J by 3 bases. Germline values: CDR1 SGHTA, CDR2 FQGNSA. The CDR3 is 17 residues long.